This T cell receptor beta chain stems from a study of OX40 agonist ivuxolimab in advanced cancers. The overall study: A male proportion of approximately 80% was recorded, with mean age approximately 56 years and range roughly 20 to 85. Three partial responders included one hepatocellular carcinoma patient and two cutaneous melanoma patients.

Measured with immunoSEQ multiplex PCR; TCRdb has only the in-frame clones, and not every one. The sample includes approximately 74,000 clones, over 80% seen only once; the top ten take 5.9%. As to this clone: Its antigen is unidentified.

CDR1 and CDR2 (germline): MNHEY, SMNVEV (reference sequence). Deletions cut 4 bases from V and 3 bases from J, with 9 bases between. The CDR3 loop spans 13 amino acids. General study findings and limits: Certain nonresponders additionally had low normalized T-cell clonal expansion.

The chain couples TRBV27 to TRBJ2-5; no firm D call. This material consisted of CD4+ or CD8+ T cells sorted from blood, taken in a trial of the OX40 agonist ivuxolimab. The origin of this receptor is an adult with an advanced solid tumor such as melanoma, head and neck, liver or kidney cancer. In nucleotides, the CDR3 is TGTGCCAGCAGTTCTTGGGCAGAAGAGACCCAGTACTTC. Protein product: CASSSWAEETQYF.